A single sample is the source of the 26 T cell receptor beta chains below, sequenced in a study of cytomegalovirus exposure and HLA in healthy donors. Libraries were prepared by immunoSEQ multiplex PCR; TCRdb keeps only in-frame clonotypes and omits some of them. The sample includes roughly 58,000 clones, 80% to 95% of them seen just once. Material for sequencing was PBMCs. The receptors here all came from a man aged 18 to 30 in good health and CMV-seronegative.

The genes are TRBV15 and TRBJ2-1; TRBD2 aligns across 7 bases. There are 15 residues in the CDR3. Germline V gene sequence: CDR1 LNHNV, CDR2 YYDKDF (reference sequence). The V gene end was trimmed by 4 bases and the J gene end by 7 bases; junction bases not matched to a gene: 10. CDR3 bases: TGTGCCACCAGCAATAGCGTCGGGAGGCAGAATGAGCAGTTCTTC. This codes for CATSNSVGRQNEQFF.

The genes are TRBV6-1 and TRBJ1-2, with 10 bases aligning to TRBD1. This CDR3 is 16 amino acids long. CDR1 and CDR2 from the germline V gene are MNHNS and SASEGT. With V trimmed by 2 bases and J by 6 bases, 9 bases remained unmatched. The CDR3 sequence is CASSELSGQGDHGYTF. CDR3 bases: TGTGCCAGCAGTGAATTAAGCGGACAGGGGGATCATGGCTACACCTTC.

This chain uses TRBV19 with TRBJ2-1, with D perhaps TRBD2 (6 bases). The CDR3 consists of 13 residues. CDR1 is LNHDA and CDR2 is SQIVND in the germline V gene (reference sequence). V shed 3 bases and J shed 4 bases, with 7 bases lying between them. CDR3 sequence: CASSMGLYNEQFF. CDR3 in DNA: TGTGCCAGTAGTATGGGACTTTACAATGAGCAGTTCTTC.

The genes are TRBV14 and TRBJ2-3; TRBD2 might be the D (5 bases). The CDR3 extends over 13 amino acids. V dropped 5 bases and J dropped 3 bases, with 9 bases sitting between them. From germline, CDR1 is SGHDN and CDR2 FVKESK. The CDR3 loop reads CASSWTLTDTQYF. The DNA for the CDR3 is TGTGCCAGCAGCTGGACTCTGACAGATACGCAGTATTTT.

The V and J genes are TRBV10-2 and TRBJ1-4, with 9 bases lining up with TRBD1. The CDR3 runs to 15 residues. Germline CDR1 and CDR2: WSHSY and SAAADI. Trimming cost V 5 bases and J 10 bases; bases outside gene matches: 11. The CDR3 sequence: CASSSGTGMVGKLFF. Here the CDR3 DNA reads TGCGCCAGCAGTTCCGGGACAGGGATGGTGGGAAAACTGTTTTTT.

The J gene is TRBJ2-1, the V gene TRBV7-8; 10 nucleotides agree with TRBD2. Losses at the gene ends were 10 bases for V and 7 bases for J; bases not matched to a gene: 10. Germline V CDR1 and CDR2: SGHVS, FQNEAQ. The CDR3 spans 14 residues. The CDR3 DNA reads TGTGCCACCAAACAGCGGGGGGGTCCAAATGAGCAGTTCTTC. It is translated as CATKQRGGPNEQFF. Using reference TRBV7-8 and TRBJ2-1 for the parts outside the CDR3, the full variable domain is GAGVSQSPRYKVAKRGQDVALRCDPISGHVSLFWYQQALGQGPEFLTYFQNEAQLDKSGLPSDRFFAERPEGSVSTLKIQRTQQEDSAVYLCATKQRGGPNEQFFGPGTRLTVL.

V is TRBV27 and J is TRBJ2-3, with 9 nucleotides matching TRBD1. J gave up 10 bases and V 6 bases, and 11 bases lay outside the gene matches. Germline V gene sequence: CDR1 MNHEY, CDR2 SMNVEV (reference sequence). CDR3 size: 14 residues. The CDR3 sequence: CASSPGQGMGAQYF. The CDR3 nucleotides read TGTGCCAGCAGCCCGGGACAGGGAATGGGGGCGCAGTATTTT.

Of note for this clone: A much more abundant neighbour one base away suggests this may be a read error. The chain employs TRBV15 and TRBJ2-7; 8 bases are shared with TRBD2. With 0 bases clipped from V and 0 bases from J, the junction kept 7 bases outside the gene matches. Germline lookup yields CDR1 LNHNV and CDR2 YYDKDF (reference sequence). This CDR3 region has 17 residues. Here the CDR3 DNA reads TGTGCCACCAGCAGAGATCGGGTAGCGGGAAGCTCCTACGAGCAGTACTTC. Translated: CATSRDRVAGSSYEQYF.

The genes are TRBV6-1 and TRBJ2-1; possibly TRBD2 for D (5 bases). Germline V gene lookup returns CDR1 MNHNS and CDR2 SASEGT. The CDR3 sequence is 15 residues long. V lost 4 bases and J 7 bases, leaving 17 bases between the germline ends. The CDR3 region is CASSVDRGRTNEQFF. The CDR3 DNA reads as TGTGCCAGCAGTGTAGACCGGGGTCGAACTAATGAGCAGTTCTTC.

A single count supports this clone. This chain connects TRBV2 to TRBJ2-7, with D perhaps TRBD1 (6 bases). Germline assignment: CDR1 SNHLY and CDR2 FYNNEI. Trimming took 6 bases from V and 3 from J, leaving 18 bases between them. The CDR3 sequence is 15 residues long. CDR3 protein: CASSQQGPVGYEQYF. The CDR3, as DNA: TGTGCCAGCAGCCAACAGGGCCCGGTTGGCTACGAGCAGTACTTC.

The chain links TRBV5-1 to TRBJ2-6, with a weak D call TRBD1 (6 bases). The CDR3 length is 15 residues. Germline assignment: CDR1 SGHRS and CDR2 YFSETQ. V gave up 7 bases and J gave up 4 bases, with 15 bases separating them. CDR3 bases: TGCGCCAGCCGGTACAGGGAATCCGGGGCCAACGTCCTGACTTTC. This translates into CASRYRESGANVLTF.

This rearrangement joins TRBV11-2 to TRBJ1-3; 9 nucleotides line up with TRBD1. Germline V gene data show CDR1 as SGHAT and CDR2 as FQNNGV. Trimming cost V 2 bases and J 4 bases; bases outside gene matches: 6. The CDR3 has 16 residues. Written as DNA, the CDR3 is TGTGCCAGCAGCTTAACTCACAGGGGGCAAGGAAACACCATATATTTT. Translated: CASSLTHRGQGNTIYF.

This clone was picked up many times. The J gene is TRBJ2-5, the V gene TRBV15, with 7 bases matching TRBD1. Germline CDR1 reads LNHNV; CDR2 reads YYDKDF (reference sequence). This CDR3 spans 15 amino acids. V was clipped by 1 base and J by 2 bases; unmatched bases: 4. In DNA form, the CDR3 reads TGTGCCACCAGCAGAGGCCCGGGACAGCAAGAGACCCAGTACTTC. Translating it yields CATSRGPGQQETQYF.

This clone has a handful of counts. This chain links TRBV6-1 with TRBJ1-1; a possible D gene is TRBD1 (6 bases). The CDR3 length is 14 residues. The V and J ends lost 1 base and 4 bases respectively, with 10 bases between them. The germline CDR1 and CDR2 sequences are MNHNS and SASEGT. Here the CDR3 reads CASSEGPDSTEAFF. CDR3 bases: TGTGCCAGCAGTGAAGGCCCGGACAGCACTGAAGCTTTCTTT.

The chain has TRBV28 and TRBJ2-7; 11 bases are a match to TRBD2. There are 17 residues in the CDR3. Trimming cost V 7 bases and J 0 bases; bases outside gene matches: 11. Germline CDR1 reads MDHEN; CDR2 reads SYDVKM. The CDR3 bases are TGTGCCAGCACCATAGCGGGAGGGTTATCGCCCTCCTACGAGCAGTACTTC. This translates into CASTIAGGLSPSYEQYF.

The chain employs TRBV21-1 and TRBJ2-7; whether TRBD2, the table's D call, matches the DNA was not checked. TRBV21-1 is termed a pseudogene. The CDR3 is 16 amino acids. The CDR3 is CASSKKRGGLSYEQYF. DNA for the CDR3: TGTGCCAGCAGCAAAAAGAGGGGGGGACTCTCCTACGAGCAGTACTTC.

This clone is a singleton in its sample. The CDR3 here is CASSPGLYTEAFF. The CDR3 region has the DNA TGTGCCAGCAGTCCGGGACTGTACACTGAAGCTTTCTTT. This rearrangement joins TRBV28 to TRBJ1-1; a weak D match, TRBD1 (5 bases). The CDR3 runs 13 residues. Germline loops: CDR1 MDHEN, CDR2 SYDVKM. Trimming removed 5 bases at V and 3 bases at J, with 10 bases between.

The chain couples TRBV7-9 to TRBJ2-2; 8 bases line up with TRBD1. The CDR3 has 15 residues. Germline loops: CDR1 SEHNR, CDR2 FQNEAQ (reference sequence). The V gene end was trimmed by 5 bases and the J gene end by 4 bases; junction bases not matched to a gene: 6. The CDR3 here is CASSAQGAGTGELFF. CDR3 DNA: TGTGCCAGCAGCGCCCAGGGGGCAGGCACCGGGGAGCTGTTTTTT.

As DNA, the CDR3 is TGCAGCGTTGTGACTAGCGGGAGTTACGAGCAGTACTTC. Amino acids: CSVVTSGSYEQYF. The chain employs TRBV29-1 and TRBJ2-7, with 12 bases lining up with TRBD2. Germline CDR1 is SQVTM and CDR2 is ANQGSEA. J lost 4 bases, V lost 4 bases, and 2 bases had no gene match. CDR3 length equals 13 residues.

The chain has TRBV2 and TRBJ1-2, with 9 nucleotides matching TRBD1. CDR3 length: 16 residues. Per germline, CDR1 SNHLY and CDR2 FYNNEI. J lost 2 bases, V lost 3 bases, and 7 bases had no gene match. CDR3 region: CASSEDRGLNNYGYTF. CDR3 DNA: TGTGCCAGCAGTGAGGACAGGGGACTAAACAACTATGGCTACACCTTC. The full variable domain, completed using reference TRBV2 and TRBJ1-2, is EPEVTQTPSHQVTQMGQEVILRCVPISNHLYFYWYRQILGQKVEFLVSFYNNEISEKSEIFDDQFSVERPDGSNFTLKIRSTKLEDSAMYFCASSEDRGLNNYGYTFGSGTRLTVV.

V is TRBV18 and J is TRBJ2-3; 14 positions match TRBD2. Germline CDR1 is KGHSH and CDR2 is LQKENI. The CDR3 contains 18 residues. V lost 0 bases and J lost 4; bases outside the gene matches: 6. DNA of the CDR3: TGTGCCAGCTCACCACCGGGACTAGCGGGAGTAGAGTCAGATACGCAGTATTTT. This encodes CASSPPGLAGVESDTQYF. Full variable domain (outside the CDR3, taken from reference TRBV18 and TRBJ2-3): NAGVMQNPRHLVRRRGQEARLRCSPMKGHSHVYWYRQLPEEGLKFMVYLQKENIIDESGMPKERFSAEFPKEGPSILRIQQVVRGDSAAYFCASSPPGLAGVESDTQYFGPGTRLTVL.

The V and J genes are TRBV28 and TRBJ2-5; D might be TRBD1 (7 bases). V was shortened by 6 bases and J by 9 bases, with 11 bases between the two germline ends. The CDR3 runs 11 residues. Germline V gene lookup returns CDR1 MDHEN and CDR2 SYDVKM. The CDR3 DNA reads TGTGCCAGCAGCCCAGGGGGGCCCCAGTACTTC. The encoded protein is CASSPGGPQYF.

The chain uses TRBV13 and TRBJ2-7; 7 positions agree with TRBD2. After removal of 4 bases from V and 4 bases from J, the junction contained 16 bases not matched to a gene. Per germline, CDR1 PRHDT and CDR2 FYEKMQ (reference sequence). The CDR3 extends over 17 amino acids. The CDR3 sequence is CASSSSQASAGAYEQYF. In DNA form, the CDR3 reads TGTGCCAGCAGCTCCAGCCAGGCTTCGGCGGGAGCTTACGAGCAGTACTTC.

In this sample, this clone turned up once. V usage is TRBV7-6 and J usage is TRBJ2-7; 11 nucleotides match TRBD2. Germline V CDR1 and CDR2: SGHVS, FNYEAQ. V shed 2 bases and J 4 bases; nucleotides not matched to a gene: 7. This CDR3 has 16 amino acids. The CDR3 region is CASSLYASGRQYEQYF. The CDR3 DNA follows: TGTGCCAGCAGCTTATACGCTAGCGGGAGGCAGTACGAGCAGTACTTC.

The CDR3 DNA follows: TGTGCCAGCAGTTCCGTAGCGGGAGGTTCCTACGAGCAGTACTTC. It codes for CASSSVAGGSYEQYF. The rearrangement joins TRBV27 to TRBJ2-7; 10 bases align to TRBD2. V dropped 4 bases and J dropped 1; count of bases not matched to a gene: 4. This CDR3 comprises 15 residues. Germline V gene lookup returns CDR1 MNHEY and CDR2 SMNVEV (reference sequence).

V is TRBV5-1 and J is TRBJ2-3, with 11 bases lining up with TRBD2. The CDR3 extends over 18 amino acids. CDR1 and CDR2 from the germline V gene are SGHRS and YFSETQ. V trimming: 0 bases; J trimming: 4 bases; junction bases outside the gene matches: 10. The CDR3 sequence: CASSLAWLAGGGADTQYF. The CDR3 nucleotides read TGCGCCAGCAGCTTGGCCTGGCTAGCGGGAGGTGGTGCAGATACGCAGTATTTT.